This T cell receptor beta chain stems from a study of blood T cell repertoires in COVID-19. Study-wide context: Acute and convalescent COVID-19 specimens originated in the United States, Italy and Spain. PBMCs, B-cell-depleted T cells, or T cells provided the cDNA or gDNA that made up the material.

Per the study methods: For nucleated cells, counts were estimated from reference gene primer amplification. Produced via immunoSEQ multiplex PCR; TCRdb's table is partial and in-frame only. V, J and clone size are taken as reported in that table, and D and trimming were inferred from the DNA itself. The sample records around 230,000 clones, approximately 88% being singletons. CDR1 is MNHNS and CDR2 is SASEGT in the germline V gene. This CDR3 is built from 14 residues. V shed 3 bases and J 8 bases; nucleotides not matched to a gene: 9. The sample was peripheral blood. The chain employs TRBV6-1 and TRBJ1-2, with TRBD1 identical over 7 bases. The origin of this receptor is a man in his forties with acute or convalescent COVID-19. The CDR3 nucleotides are TGTGCCAGCAGTGAGAACGACAGGGCTGGCGGCTACACCTTC. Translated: CASSENDRAGGYTF.